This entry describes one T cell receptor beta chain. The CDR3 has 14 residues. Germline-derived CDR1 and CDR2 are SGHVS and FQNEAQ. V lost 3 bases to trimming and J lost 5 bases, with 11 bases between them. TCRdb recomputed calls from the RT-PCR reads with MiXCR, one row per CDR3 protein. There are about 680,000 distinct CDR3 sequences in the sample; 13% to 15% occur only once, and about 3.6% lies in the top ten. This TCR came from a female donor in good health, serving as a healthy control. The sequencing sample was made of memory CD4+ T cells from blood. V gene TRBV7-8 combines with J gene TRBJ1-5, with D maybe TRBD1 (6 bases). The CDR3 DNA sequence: TGTGCCAGCAGCTTCGGAAGGGGGGATCAGCCCCAGCATTTT. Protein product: CASSFGRGDQPQHF.